The clone carrying this T cell receptor beta chain was seen many times. Antigen: not known. The record originates from a study of T cell repertoires in cytomegalovirus infection. Study details: CMV infection together with matching HLA type was indicated by public TCR beta signatures. Study findings and constraints: CMV-specific HLA-C-restricted TCR beta clonotypes dominated the ex vivo response. Summed frequency of shared TCR beta families picked out CMV carriers who also had the relevant HLA.

V trimming: 3 bases; J trimming: 3 bases; junction bases outside the gene matches: 5. The CDR3 is made up of 14 amino acids. Germline values: CDR1 MNHEY, CDR2 SMNVEV (reference sequence). From the reads, TCRdb called clonotypes with MiXCR, one entry per CDR3 protein. The sample shows 560,000 or so distinct CDR3 sequences, more than 15% of them seen only once. This sequence originates from a human donor in good health (CMV status not recorded). Some clones in this sample may be carry-over from other donors' samples. The chain carries TRBV27 and TRBJ2-7; 7 positions agree with TRBD2. Sequenced: CD8+ T cells from PBMCs. CDR3 DNA sequence: TGTGCCAGCAGTTTGGGGCCGGGGGGCTACGAGCAGTACTTC. Encoded protein: CASSLGPGGYEQYF.